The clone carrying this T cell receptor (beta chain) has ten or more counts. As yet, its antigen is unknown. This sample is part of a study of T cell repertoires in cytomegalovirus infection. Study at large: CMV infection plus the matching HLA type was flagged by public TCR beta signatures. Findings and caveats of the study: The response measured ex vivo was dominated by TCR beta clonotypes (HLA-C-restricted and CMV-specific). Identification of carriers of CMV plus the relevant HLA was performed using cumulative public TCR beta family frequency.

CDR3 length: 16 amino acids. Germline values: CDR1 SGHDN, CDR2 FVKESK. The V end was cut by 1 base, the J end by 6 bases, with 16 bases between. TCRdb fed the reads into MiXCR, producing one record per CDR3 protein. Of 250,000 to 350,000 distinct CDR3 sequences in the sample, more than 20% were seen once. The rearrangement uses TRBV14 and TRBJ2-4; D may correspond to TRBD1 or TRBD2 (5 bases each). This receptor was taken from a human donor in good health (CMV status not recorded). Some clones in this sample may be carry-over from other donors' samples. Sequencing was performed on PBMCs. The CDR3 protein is CASSQGPGPARNIQYF. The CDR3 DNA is TGTGCCAGCAGCCAAGGTCCGGGACCCGCTAGAAACATTCAGTACTTC. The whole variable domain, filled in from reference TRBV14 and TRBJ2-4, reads EAGVTQFPSHSVIEKGQTVTLRCDPISGHDNLYWYRRVMGKEIKFLLHFVKESKQDESGMPNNRFLAERTGGTYSTLKVQPAELEDSGVYFCASSQGPGPARNIQYFGAGTRLSVL.